This T cell receptor beta chain was sequenced in a study of glioma-infiltrating T cells after dendritic cell vaccination. TCRdb's copy holds only in-frame clones and misses some; the assay was immunoSEQ multiplex PCR. Of about 38,000 clones listed, almost 85% are singletons. The CDR3 contains 14 residues. Per germline, CDR1 SGHNT and CDR2 YYREEE (reference sequence). The ends lost 6 bases at V and 1 base at J; junction bases unmatched: 3. Sequences were derived from blood, sampled before dendritic cell vaccination. The source is a human donor with glioblastoma. The rearrangement uses TRBV5-4 and TRBJ2-2; 7 nucleotides align to TRBD2. The CDR3 DNA reads as TGTGCCAGCACCCCGGGGGGGAACACCGGGGAGCTGTTTTTT. It specifies CASTPGGNTGELFF. Full variable domain (outside the CDR3, taken from reference TRBV5-4 and TRBJ2-2): ETGVTQSPTHLIKTRGQQVTLRCSSQSGHNTVSWYQQALGQGPQFIFQYYREEENGRGNFPPRFSGLQFPNYSSELNVNALELDDSALYLCASTPGGNTGELFFGEGSRLTVL.